The next 32 T cell receptor beta chains were all read from a single sample in a study of cytomegalovirus exposure and HLA in healthy donors. Vbeta (60) and Jbeta (13) primers were used in the PCR. The protocol was immunoSEQ multiplex PCR, while the TCRdb copy is restricted to in-frame clones and leaves out a portion. The sample lists approximately 140,000 clones, roughly 73% occurring once. The sample consisted of PBMCs. These receptors came from a human donor in good health.

This clone was observed a handful of times. The chain joins TRBV4-1 to TRBJ1-2, with D unresolved. Germline-derived CDR1 and CDR2 are MGHRA and YSYEKL. The length of the CDR3 is 14 residues. V was clipped by 0 bases and J by 8 bases, with 13 bases between them. CDR3 in DNA: TGCGCCAGCAGCCAAGATCGGAGGGTTCAGGGCTACACCTTC. The encoded protein is CASSQDRRVQGYTF.

The rearrangement joins TRBV2 to TRBJ2-5; TRBD1 agrees at 11 bases. This CDR3 region has 14 residues. Germline CDR1 SNHLY, CDR2 FYNNEI. J lost 5 bases, V lost 6 bases, and 5 bases had no gene match. The CDR3 DNA reads TGTGCCAGCAGGGGGACAGGGGGACCGGAGACCCAGTACTTC. Amino acid sequence: CASRGTGGPETQYF.

This chain links TRBV18 with TRBJ1-6; TRBD1 agrees at 7 bases. J gave up 7 bases and V 3 bases, and 12 bases lay outside the gene matches. This CDR3 has 17 residues. Germline V gene data show CDR1 as KGHSH and CDR2 as LQKENI. DNA for the CDR3: TGTGCCAGCTCACCCCTCCCAGGGGGGCTGGTCAATTCACCCCTCCACTTT. Translation: CASSPLPGGLVNSPLHF.

The rearrangement joins TRBV4-1 to TRBJ2-3; tentative D call: TRBD2 (6 bases). The CDR3 runs to 18 residues. Trimming took 0 bases from V and 4 from J, leaving 20 bases between them. Germline V gives CDR1 MGHRA, CDR2 YSYEKL. The CDR3 nucleotides read TGCGCCAGCAGCCAAGAGATGGCAGGCGGGGTCAAATCAGATACGCAGTATTTT. Encoded protein: CASSQEMAGGVKSDTQYF.

In this sample, this clone turned up a few times. The chain has TRBV5-1 and TRBJ2-1, with D possibly TRBD2 on 6 matching bases. V lost 6 bases, J lost 3 bases, and 19 bases lay in between. This CDR3 contains 16 residues. CDR1 is SGHRS, CDR2 YFSETQ, per germline. CDR3 amino acids: CASTQLGTYYYNEQFF. The CDR3 DNA follows: TGCGCCAGCACCCAGTTGGGGACTTATTACTACAATGAGCAGTTCTTC.

The V and J genes are TRBV15 and TRBJ2-7; the match to TRBD2 covers 9 bases. CDR3 length: 15 residues. Germline V gene lookup returns CDR1 LNHNV and CDR2 YYDKDF (reference sequence). V was pared by 4 bases and J by 6 bases, with 10 bases of the junction left unmatched. The CDR3 coding sequence is TGTGCCACCAGCAACCGTCCCGGGACTAGCTGCGAGCAGTACTTC. It specifies CATSNRPGTSCEQYF.

Only a few counts were recorded for this clone. The genes are TRBV6-6 and TRBJ2-7; 8 bases agree with TRBD1. The CDR3 has 15 residues. V trimming: 7 bases; J trimming: 2 bases; junction bases outside the gene matches: 10. Per germline, CDR1 MNHNY and CDR2 SVGAGI (reference sequence). This chain's CDR3 is CASTGTGSTPYEQYF. The CDR3 DNA is TGTGCCAGCACCGGGACAGGTTCAACGCCCTACGAGCAGTACTTC.

This clone was counted only a few times. This chain connects TRBV25-1 to TRBJ1-1, with D perhaps matching TRBD1 (5 bases). The ends were cut back, 7 bases at V and 8 bases at J, with 17 bases in the middle. This CDR3 has 13 residues. Germline assignment: CDR1 MGHDK and CDR2 SYGVNS. This chain's CDR3 is CASTHAGMGEAFF. For the CDR3, the DNA is TGTGCCAGCACTCACGCAGGGATGGGGGAAGCTTTCTTT.

The rearrangement joins TRBV6-5 to TRBJ2-3; tentatively, D is TRBD2 (6 bases). Looked up from germline, CDR1 is MNHEY and CDR2 is SVGAGI. Trimming shortened V by 2 bases and J by 6 bases, and 15 bases separated the two germline ends. The CDR3 loop spans 15 amino acids. The CDR3 region has the DNA TGTGCCAGCAGTTACGGATTAGCGGCTTTGGATACGCAGTATTTT. This gives the protein CASSYGLAALDTQYF.

This rearrangement joins TRBV10-1 to TRBJ2-7; 8 positions match TRBD2. This CDR3 has 13 residues. From germline, CDR1 is WNHNN and CDR2 SYGVQD (reference sequence). After removal of 7 bases from V and 3 bases from J, the junction contained 5 bases not matched to a gene. CDR3 sequence reads: CASKRGGFYEQYF. As DNA, the CDR3 is TGCGCCAGCAAACGGGGGGGGTTCTACGAGCAGTACTTC.

V gene TRBV15 combines with J gene TRBJ2-2, with TRBD1 as a possible D gene (5 bases). The germline CDR1 and CDR2 sequences are LNHNV and YYDKDF (reference sequence). Trimming cost V 1 base and J 1 base, with 13 bases left between them. The CDR3 has 17 residues. This chain's CDR3 is CATSRAPTGVNTGELFF. The DNA for the CDR3 is TGTGCCACCAGCAGAGCACCCACAGGTGTGAACACCGGGGAGCTGTTTTTT. Full variable domain (missing parts from reference TRBV15 and TRBJ2-2): DAMVIQNPRYQVTQFGKPVTLSCSQTLNHNVMYWYQQKSSQAPKLLFHYYDKDFNNEADTPDNFQSRRPNTSFCFLDIRSPGLGDTAMYLCATSRAPTGVNTGELFFGEGSRLTVL.

The sample holds a few counts of this clone. V gene TRBV19 combines with J gene TRBJ2-7; possibly TRBD1 for D (6 bases). The V gene lost 3 bases and the J gene lost 6 bases, with 15 bases spanning the gap. The germline CDR1 and CDR2 sequences are LNHDA and SQIVND (reference sequence). CDR3 length: 14 amino acids. CDR3 loop: CASSISGDRLEQYF. CDR3 sequence (DNA): TGTGCCAGTAGTATTTCAGGAGACAGGCTCGAGCAGTACTTC.

J is TRBJ1-2 and V is TRBV28; a weak D match, TRBD1 (6 bases). V shed 6 bases and J shed 5 bases, with 10 bases lying between them. The germline gives CDR1 MDHEN, CDR2 SYDVKM. The CDR3 sequence is 12 residues long. The CDR3 here is CASRDRSYGYTF. CDR3 DNA sequence: TGTGCCAGCAGGGACAGAAGTTATGGCTACACCTTC.

This clone was seen more than once but under ten times. The chain is built from TRBV6-5 and TRBJ1-2, with D possibly matching TRBD1 (6 bases). This CDR3 spans 13 amino acids. Trimming stripped 4 bases from V and 6 bases from J, with 12 bases between. Germline values: CDR1 MNHEY, CDR2 SVGAGI. CDR3 bases: TGTGCCAGCAGTTCGTTCCAGGGGAATGGCTACACCTTC. Translation: CASSSFQGNGYTF.

The chain combines TRBV5-1 with TRBJ2-1, with TRBD2 matching over 8 bases. Looked up from germline, CDR1 is SGHRS and CDR2 is YFSETQ. Trimming at V came to 1 base and at J to 7 bases, leaving 16 bases not matched to a gene. There are 18 residues in the CDR3. The CDR3 DNA reads TGCGCCAGCAGCTTGAACGGGGGGGACGTGCTCGGGGAGAATGAGCAGTTCTTC. It specifies CASSLNGGDVLGENEQFF.

This clone was seen more than once but under ten times. The rearrangement joins TRBV6-6 to TRBJ1-5; D gene unclear. The CDR3 is 14 amino acids. CDR1 and CDR2 (germline): MNHNY, SVGAGI (reference sequence). The V gene lost 6 bases and the J gene lost 0 bases, with 9 bases spanning the gap. The CDR3 DNA sequence: TGTGCCAGCAGCCGACTGGATAGCAATCAGCCCCAGCATTTT. The encoded protein is CASSRLDSNQPQHF.

The CDR3 bases are TGTGCCAGCAGCTTAAGGGGGACCACAGATACGCAGTATTTT. Residues: CASSLRGTTDTQYF. The V and J genes are TRBV11-2 and TRBJ2-3, with D possibly being TRBD1 (6 bases). V lost 2 bases and J lost 2, with 8 bases in between. CDR1 is SGHAT, CDR2 FQNNGV, per germline. The CDR3 covers 14 residues.

The chain joins TRBV4-2 to TRBJ2-1; a possible D gene is TRBD2 (5 bases). This CDR3 is built from 15 residues. Deletions cut 4 bases from V and 5 bases from J, with 15 bases between. Germline V gene sequence: CDR1 LGHNA, CDR2 YNFKEQ. In DNA, the CDR3 is TGTGCCAGCAGCCCTGGGGTAGCGCTCAACAATGAGCAGTTCTTC. It yields the protein CASSPGVALNNEQFF.

This clone occurred a few times. The chain couples TRBV7-3 to TRBJ2-1; 7 bases are shared with TRBD2. V lost 5 bases to trimming and J lost 5 bases; unmatched junction nucleotides: 6. The CDR3 has 14 amino acids. Germline-derived CDR1 and CDR2 are SGHTA and FQGTGA. The CDR3 loop reads CASSQSGMDNEQFF. In DNA, the CDR3 is TGTGCCAGCAGCCAAAGCGGGATGGACAATGAGCAGTTCTTC.

V usage is TRBV30 and J usage is TRBJ2-1, with 7 bases matching TRBD1. Germline lookup yields CDR1 GTSNPN and CDR2 SVGIG (reference sequence). J gave up 0 bases and V 4 bases, and 3 bases lay outside the gene matches. CDR3 length: 14 residues. DNA of the CDR3: TGTGCCTGGACACAGGGGAGCTCCTACAATGAGCAGTTCTTC. Translated, it gives CAWTQGSSYNEQFF.

The chain links TRBV4-2 to TRBJ2-7; 7 bases line up with TRBD1. The V gene end was trimmed by 3 bases and the J gene end by 4 bases; junction bases not matched to a gene: 0. Germline V gene data show CDR1 as LGHNA and CDR2 as YNFKEQ. This CDR3 contains 12 residues. The CDR3 is CASSQTGYEQYF. The CDR3, as DNA: TGTGCCAGCAGCCAGACAGGGTACGAGCAGTACTTC.

V usage is TRBV7-9 and J usage is TRBJ2-1; D gene ambiguous. Germline lookup yields CDR1 SEHNR and CDR2 FQNEAQ (reference sequence). Trimming took 3 bases from V and 10 from J, leaving 7 bases between them. This CDR3 spans 11 amino acids. The CDR3 region is CASSFTREQFF. In nucleotides, the CDR3 is TGTGCCAGCAGCTTTACGAGAGAGCAGTTCTTC.

Turning to this clone: At the DNA level, this CDR3 is encoded by other sequences in the same sample as well. The rearrangement links TRBV11-2 to TRBJ2-7, with 11 nucleotides matching TRBD2. The CDR3 has 14 amino acids. J gave up 3 bases and V 3 bases, and 1 base lay outside the gene matches. Looked up from germline, CDR1 is SGHAT and CDR2 is FQNNGV. CDR3 bases: TGTGCCAGCAGCTTGGGGACTAGCGGCTACGAGCAGTACTTC. It codes for CASSLGTSGYEQYF.

This rearrangement joins TRBV6-1 to TRBJ1-4, with D tentatively TRBD1 (5 bases). The CDR3 extends over 15 amino acids. With 6 bases removed from V and 4 bases from J, the gap between germline ends came to 15 bases. From germline, CDR1 is MNHNS and CDR2 SASEGT. CDR3 nucleotides: TGTGCCAGCAGAAAGAAAAAACAGGTTAATGAAAAACTGTTTTTT. Translation gives CASRKKKQVNEKLFF.

This clone was picked up a small number of times. This chain joins TRBV9 and TRBJ1-1, with D possibly matching TRBD1 (6 bases). The CDR3 length is 13 residues. From germline, CDR1 is SGDLS and CDR2 YYNGEE. The V end was cut by 4 bases, the J end by 4 bases, with 11 bases between. CDR3 sequence reads: CASSTGSGTEAFF. CDR3 nucleotide sequence: TGTGCCAGCAGCACAGGGTCGGGCACTGAAGCTTTCTTT.

This clone was detected only once. This sequence joins TRBV5-4 and TRBJ1-4, with D maybe TRBD1 (6 bases). There are 16 residues in the CDR3. Trimming took 4 bases from V and 4 from J, leaving 17 bases between them. Germline CDR1 reads SGHNT; CDR2 reads YYREEE (reference sequence). The CDR3 region has the DNA TGTGCCAGCAGCCCCGGTGGGGGGGGCGGTAATGAAAAACTGTTTTTT. Its translation is CASSPGGGGGNEKLFF.

V usage is TRBV19 and J usage is TRBJ2-3; D remains ambiguous. CDR1 LNHDA and CDR2 SQIVND come from the germline V gene (reference sequence). Trimming took off 4 bases at V and 0 bases at J, with 8 bases between the two ends. The CDR3 has 14 amino acids. The CDR3 nucleotides read TGTGCCAGTAGTACGGGTCTTAGCACAGATACGCAGTATTTT. Protein sequence: CASSTGLSTDTQYF.

A word on this clone: A read error may produce the germline difference seen at one junction end. This sequence joins TRBV7-9 and TRBJ2-7; unclear D gene. This CDR3 region has 14 residues. CDR1 is SEHNR and CDR2 is FQNEAQ in the germline V gene (reference sequence). CDR3 in DNA: TGTTCCAGCAGCTCCACGACGGGCTCCTACGAGCAGTACTTC. Translating gives CSSSSTTGSYEQYF.

This chain joins TRBV11-2 and TRBJ2-7, with a weak D call TRBD1 (5 bases). Germline CDR1 is SGHAT and CDR2 is FQNNGV. The CDR3 contains 14 residues. Trimming cost V 6 bases and J 2 bases, with 14 bases left between them. DNA of the CDR3: TGTGCCAGCAGAGTAGGGCAGGGTACCTACGAGCAGTACTTC. Translated: CASRVGQGTYEQYF.

The V and J genes are TRBV15 and TRBJ2-5, with a possible D match to TRBD2 (5 bases). Germline CDR1 and CDR2: LNHNV and YYDKDF (reference sequence). V gave up 4 bases and J gave up 5 bases, with 11 bases separating them. CDR3 length: 13 residues. The CDR3 reads CATSTLAGETQYF. The CDR3, as DNA: TGTGCCACCAGCACCCTAGCCGGGGAGACCCAGTACTTC.

The CDR3 loop is CASSPPDRDHEQYF. The CDR3 coding sequence is TGTGCCAGTAGTCCCCCGGACAGGGACCACGAGCAGTACTTC. The J gene is TRBJ2-5, the V gene TRBV19; 8 nucleotides align to TRBD1. The tail of the sequence fits TRBJ2-7 better, so the J call may be wrong. The CDR3 is 14 amino acids. Germline V gene sequence: CDR1 LNHDA, CDR2 SQIVND (reference sequence).

This rearrangement joins TRBV6-5 to TRBJ1-6; D might be TRBD1 (6 bases). Trimming removed 2 bases from V and 3 bases from J, with 11 bases in between. Germline CDR1 is MNHEY and CDR2 is SVGAGI. The CDR3 totals 16 residues. The CDR3 sequence: CASSYTTGFYNSPLHF. The DNA for the CDR3 is TGTGCCAGCAGTTACACAACAGGGTTCTATAATTCACCCCTCCACTTT.